This T cell receptor beta chain was profiled in a study of T cells in Graves' hyperthyroidism and ophthalmopathy. Amplified TCR beta CDR3 regions derived from RNA transcripts. The TCR CDR3 was amplified in a first-round RT-PCR using the HTBI primer set. TCRdb called the multiplex PCR reads again in MiXCR, with one record for every CDR3 protein. The table shows 360,000 or so distinct CDR3 sequences, with 15% to 20% occurring only once. From germline, CDR1 is LNHNV and CDR2 YYDKDF (reference sequence). The V gene end was trimmed by 4 bases and the J gene end by 3 bases; junction bases not matched to a gene: 11. CDR3 length: 17 residues.

This clonotype originated in a woman aged 40-49 years with Graves' ophthalmopathy. The sequencing input was blood. The chain uses TRBV15 and TRBJ2-7, with 11 nucleotides matching TRBD2. This CDR3 reads CATSIDDSLAGVYEQYF. CDR3 nucleotides: TGTGCCACCAGCATAGACGACTCACTAGCGGGAGTCTACGAGCAGTACTTC.